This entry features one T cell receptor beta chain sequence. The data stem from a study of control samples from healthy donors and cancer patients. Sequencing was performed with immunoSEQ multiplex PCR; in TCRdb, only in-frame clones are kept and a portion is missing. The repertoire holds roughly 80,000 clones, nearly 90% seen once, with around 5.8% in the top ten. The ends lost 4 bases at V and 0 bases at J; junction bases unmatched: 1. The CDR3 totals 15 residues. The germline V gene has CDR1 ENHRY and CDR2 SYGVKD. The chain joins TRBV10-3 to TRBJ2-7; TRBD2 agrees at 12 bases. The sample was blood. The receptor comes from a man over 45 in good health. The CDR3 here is CAISASGGASYEQYF. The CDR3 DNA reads TGTGCCATCAGTGCTAGCGGGGGGGCCTCCTACGAGCAGTACTTC.